The 13 T cell receptor beta chains listed next were all sequenced from one sample in a study of blood T cell repertoires in COVID-19. Using immunoSEQ multiplex PCR, the repertoire was profiled, and TCRdb retains in-frame clones only, with some absent. The data show tens of thousands of clones, with 88% seen just once and approximately 4.8% held by the top ten. The sample comprised peripheral blood. The receptors derive from a human donor in a cohort sampled during active COVID-19.

This chain connects TRBV10-3 to TRBJ1-5; 8 bases are shared with TRBD1. The V and J ends lost 5 bases and 2 bases, in that order; junction bases with no gene match: 2. CDR3 length: 14 amino acids. CDR1 is ENHRY, CDR2 SYGVKD, per germline. The CDR3, as DNA: TGTGCCATCAGTAAGGACAGGGGCAATCAGCCCCAGCATTTT. Residues: CAISKDRGNQPQHF.

The table lists this clone with a count of one. The chain couples TRBV28 to TRBJ1-5; weak D call: TRBD1 (5 bases). Germline CDR1 is MDHEN and CDR2 is SYDVKM. V dropped 6 bases and J dropped 4 bases, with 13 bases sitting between them. This CDR3 region has 14 residues. In DNA form, the CDR3 reads TGTGCCAGCAGCTCGGGGGGGGAAAATCAGCCCCAGCATTTT. Its translation: CASSSGGENQPQHF.

The rearrangement joins TRBV2 to TRBJ1-1, with 8 bases fitting TRBD1. Germline trimming cut 5 bases from V and 7 bases from J; bases unmatched to any gene: 9. Germline CDR1 is SNHLY and CDR2 is FYNNEI. The CDR3 covers 14 residues. CDR3 nucleotide sequence: TGTGCCAGCAGTCTGGACAGGGCGAACGGTGAAGCTTTCTTT. Amino acids: CASSLDRANGEAFF.

The chain carries TRBV5-1 and TRBJ1-1; D may be TRBD1 (5 bases). Germline-derived CDR1 and CDR2 are SGHRS and YFSETQ. V was trimmed by 2 bases and J by 0 bases, leaving 5 bases between them. This CDR3 is 13 amino acids long. Here the CDR3 DNA reads TGCGCCAGCAGCTTAGGGGTGAACACTGAAGCTTTCTTT. Translated: CASSLGVNTEAFF. The full variable domain, completed using reference TRBV5-1 and TRBJ1-1, is KAGVTQTPRYLIKTRGQQVTLSCSPISGHRSVSWYQQTPGQGLQFLFEYFSETQRNKGNFPGRFSGRQFSNSRSEMNVSTLELGDSALYLCASSLGVNTEAFFGQGTRLTVV.

The J gene is TRBJ1-4, the V gene TRBV19, with 7 bases fitting TRBD1. The V and J ends lost 3 bases and 4 bases, in that order; junction bases with no gene match: 5. CDR3 size: 15 residues. Germline-derived CDR1 and CDR2 are LNHDA and SQIVND (reference sequence). The CDR3 loop reads CASSMARDSNEKLFF. In nucleotides, the CDR3 is TGTGCCAGTAGTATGGCCCGGGACAGTAATGAAAAACTGTTTTTT.

This chain connects TRBV4-1 to TRBJ1-4; 7 nucleotides line up with TRBD1. Germline V gene data show CDR1 as MGHRA and CDR2 as YSYEKL. V trimming: 1 base; J trimming: 8 bases; junction bases outside the gene matches: 7. The CDR3 spans 15 residues. CDR3 amino acids: CASSQVQGLGEKLFF. For the CDR3, the DNA is TGCGCCAGCAGCCAAGTACAGGGGTTGGGCGAAAAACTGTTTTTT.

CDR3 DNA sequence: TGCGCCAGCAGCCAAGTTTTACAGCGGGGGGGCCAAGATACGCAGTATTTT. Its protein is CASSQVLQRGGQDTQYF. V gene TRBV4-3 combines with J gene TRBJ2-3, with 10 bases that match TRBD2. CDR3 length: 17 residues. The V segment lost 1 base and the J segment 5 bases; nucleotides outside the gene matches: 9. CDR1 LGHNA and CDR2 YSLEER come from the germline V gene.

V is TRBV20-1 and J is TRBJ2-7, with 7 nucleotides matching TRBD1. The CDR3 has 13 residues. CDR1 DFQATT and CDR2 SNEGSKA come from the germline V gene (reference sequence). J was trimmed by 3 bases and V by 3 bases; bases with no gene match: 5. As DNA, the CDR3 is TGCAGTGCTAGTACGGGACAGAACTACGAGCAGTACTTC. Residues: CSASTGQNYEQYF.

The V gene is TRBV3-1 (or the pseudogene TRBV3-2), the J gene TRBJ1-3; TRBD1 matches 10 bases. From germline, CDR1 is LGHDT and CDR2 YNNKEL (reference sequence). This CDR3 region has 17 residues. With 3 bases clipped from V and 0 bases from J, the junction kept 5 bases outside the gene matches. CDR3 in DNA: TGTGCCAGCAGCCAGGACAGGGGGGCCCTCTCTGGAAACACCATATATTTT. Its translation is CASSQDRGALSGNTIYF.

This chain connects TRBV5-1 to TRBJ2-4; TRBD1 agrees at 7 bases. The CDR3 consists of 14 residues. V was pared by 4 bases and J by 8 bases, with 9 bases of the junction left unmatched. Per germline, CDR1 SGHRS and CDR2 YFSETQ. The CDR3 region has the DNA TGCGCCAGCAGCGCGGACAGGTGGGGCCACATTCAGTACTTC. Encoded protein: CASSADRWGHIQYF.

This clone turned up a few times. This sequence joins TRBV7-2 and TRBJ2-1; 9 nucleotides match TRBD2. The CDR3 contains 15 residues. V lost 3 bases, J lost 5 bases, and 5 bases stayed unmatched. The germline V gene has CDR1 SGHTA and CDR2 FQGNSA. The CDR3 here is CASSFIAGAHNEQFF. CDR3 in DNA: TGTGCCAGCAGCTTTATAGCGGGAGCCCACAATGAGCAGTTCTTC.

In this sample, this clone turned up once. The gene calls are TRBV9 and TRBJ1-3; tentatively, D is TRBD1 (5 bases). The CDR3 is 15 amino acids. Germline V lookup: CDR1 SGDLS, CDR2 YYNGEE. Between the trimmed V and J ends, which lost 4 bases and 3 bases, there was a span of 14 bases. This chain's CDR3 is CASSQTGGYGNTIYF. Written as DNA, the CDR3 is TGTGCCAGCAGCCAAACCGGGGGATATGGAAACACCATATATTTT.

The chain has TRBV11-2 and TRBJ2-2; maybe TRBD2 (5 bases). Germline V CDR1 and CDR2: SGHAT, FQNNGV. The CDR3 sequence is 14 residues long. The V end lost 2 bases, the J end lost 7 bases, and 11 bases lay between the germline ends. The CDR3 loop is CASSLMAGSGELFF. The DNA of the CDR3 is TGTGCCAGCAGCTTAATGGCTGGGAGCGGGGAGCTGTTTTTT.